The entry below gives a single T cell receptor beta chain sequence along with its context. The data originate from a study of blood T cell repertoires in COVID-19. There are 16 residues in the CDR3. Germline lookup yields CDR1 SQVTM and CDR2 ANQGSEA. The V and J ends lost 3 bases and 5 bases, in that order; junction bases with no gene match: 14. This table comes from immunoSEQ multiplex PCR, and its TCRdb copy is limited to in-frame clones, with some not included. The top ten hold about 8.9% of the sample, which has around 230,000 clones, around 83% seen once. V is TRBV29-1 and J is TRBJ2-5, with 8 bases matching TRBD2. This clonotype was obtained from a woman between 50 and 59 years old with acute or convalescent COVID-19. Sequencing input: peripheral blood. The DNA for the CDR3 is TGCAGCGTTGATGGAGAGGAGCGGGAGCAAAGGGAGACCCAGTACTTC. Amino acids: CSVDGEEREQRETQYF.